This T cell receptor beta chain was recovered during a study of T cells in Graves' hyperthyroidism and ophthalmopathy. Study overall: Peripheral blood samples were taken at initial diagnosis, prior to any treatment. Study-wide results and caveats: Model output signaled ophthalmopathy a median roughly six months ahead of onset. Also found in blood were most expanded thyroid clonotypes above 0.001.

This clonotype was seen many times. Its antigen is unidentified. Amplification yielded TCR beta CDR3 regions, with RNA transcripts as the source. The HTBI set primed first-round TCR CDR3 RT-PCR. TCRdb fed the multiplex PCR reads into MiXCR, producing one record per CDR3 protein. There are about 400,000 distinct CDR3 sequences in the sample; about 14% occur only once, and roughly 13% lies in the top ten. V was trimmed by 3 bases and J by 16 bases, leaving 16 bases between them. The CDR3 contains 13 residues. Together with thyroid ultrasound, orbital computed tomography, serum thyroxine and TRAb, clinical symptoms were used for diagnoses.

The V gene is TRBV12-3 or TRBV12-4, the J gene TRBJ1-6; tentative D call: TRBD1 (5 bases). This TCR was sampled from a man younger than 35 with Graves' ophthalmopathy. Sequencing was done on a sample of blood. The CDR3 loop is CASSLQGPRLLHF. CDR3 coding DNA: TGTGCCAGCAGTTTGCAGGGCCCAAGGTTGCTCCACTTT.